The 29 T cell receptor beta chains reported below all come from one sample, sequenced in a study of regulatory T cells (dated by TCRdb to the late 2010s). The method behind the library was the immunoSEQ multiplex PCR assay. The multiplex PCR relied on 52 forward TRBV primers and 13 reverse TRBJ primers, and amplification bias was corrected through assay-based and computational methods. This immuneACCESS table, as held by TCRdb, lists in-frame sequences with V and J called but not all clones. Of the missing ones, under half trace to an unresolved V gene in checked studies; the others have no known cause. This sample lists 15,000 to 20,000 clones; 92% were detected once. The biggest ten clones account for approximately 30% of the sample. Sequenced sample: CD8+ T cells sorted from blood. The receptors stem from a young adult with CD3G deficiency.

For the CDR3, the DNA is TGTGCCAGCGGGGACAGGGGCCACAATGAGCAGTTCTTC. Protein product: CASGDRGHNEQFF. The gene calls are TRBV6-5 and TRBJ2-1, with 10 positions matching TRBD1. The CDR3 extends over 13 amino acids. CDR1 MNHEY and CDR2 SVGAGI come from the germline V gene. The V segment lost 8 bases and the J segment 5 bases; nucleotides outside the gene matches: 3.

The V call is TRBV21-1, the J call TRBJ2-3; the tabulated D call, TRBD2, remains unverified against the DNA. TRBV21-1 is deemed a pseudogene. The CDR3 extends over 16 amino acids. The CDR3 protein is CASSDNPAGFADTQYF. In DNA, the CDR3 is TGTGCCAGCAGCGACAACCCAGCGGGCTTCGCCGATACGCAGTATTTT.

CDR3 in DNA: TGTGCGAGTCGGTTGCGAGAGACCCAGTACTTC. Translated, it gives CASRLRETQYF. V is TRBV7-9 and J is TRBJ2-5; D is uncertain. Germline loops: CDR1 SEHNR, CDR2 FQNEAQ (reference sequence). The CDR3 consists of 11 residues. The whole variable domain, remainder taken from reference TRBV7-9 and TRBJ2-5, is DTGVSQNPRHKITKRGQNVTFRCDPISEHNRLYWYRQTLGQGPEFLTYFQNEAQLEKSRLLSDRFSAERPKGSFSTLEIQRTEQGDSAMYLCASRLRETQYFGPGTRLLVL.

This chain joins TRBV6-1 and TRBJ2-5; D is undetermined. With the DNA end fitting TRBJ2-7 better, the J assignment may be wrong. Germline CDR1 is MNHNS and CDR2 is SASEGT. This CDR3 comprises 13 residues. The CDR3 DNA reads as TGTGCCAGCAGTGAACACTTAGCCTACGAGCAGTACTTC. Translated, it gives CASSEHLAYEQYF.

The chain combines TRBV19 with TRBJ1-2; D not resolved. The CDR3 has 14 amino acids. In germline, CDR1 is LNHDA, CDR2 SQIVND (reference sequence). Deletions cut 0 bases from V and 4 bases from J, with 9 bases between. The CDR3 reads CASSIDRGGYGYTF. The CDR3 region has the DNA TGTGCCAGTAGTATAGATCGGGGAGGCTATGGCTACACCTTC.

The chain employs TRBV7-9 and TRBJ1-1; no firm D call. V was pared by 5 bases and J by 1 base, with 8 bases between. Germline V lookup: CDR1 SEHNR, CDR2 FQNEAQ (reference sequence). The CDR3 extends over 13 amino acids. The CDR3 here is CASSPPENTEAFF. CDR3 sequence (DNA): TGTGCCAGCAGCCCCCCGGAGAACACTGAAGCTTTCTTT.

The chain combines TRBV5-1 with TRBJ2-1; D may be TRBD1 (5 bases). V shed 0 bases and J shed 3 bases, with 13 bases lying between them. CDR1 is SGHRS and CDR2 is YFSETQ in the germline V gene. This CDR3 comprises 16 residues. CDR3: CASSLGLQQVYNEQFF. In DNA, the CDR3 is TGCGCCAGCAGCTTGGGGCTACAACAGGTCTACAATGAGCAGTTCTTC. Filled out from reference TRBV5-1 and TRBJ2-1, the complete variable domain reads KAGVTQTPRYLIKTRGQQVTLSCSPISGHRSVSWYQQTPGQGLQFLFEYFSETQRNKGNFPGRFSGRQFSNSRSEMNVSTLELGDSALYLCASSLGLQQVYNEQFFGPGTRLTVL.

The chain couples TRBV28 to TRBJ2-1; either TRBD1 or TRBD2 may supply D (5 bases each). Trimming took off 1 base at V and 8 bases at J, with 12 bases between the two ends. Germline CDR1 and CDR2: MDHEN and SYDVKM. CDR3 length equals 14 residues. The CDR3 DNA sequence: TGTGCCAGCAGTTTATCTGGGGGAGCGGATGAGCAGTTCTTC. Protein product: CASSLSGGADEQFF.

This clone was picked up a small number of times. CDR3 DNA sequence: TGTGCCAGCAGTGCAACAGGGTTCGTCAATCAGCCCCAGCATTTT. It is translated as CASSATGFVNQPQHF. The chain is built from TRBV2 and TRBJ1-5, with D perhaps matching TRBD1 (6 bases). The V gene's germline CDR1 is SNHLY and CDR2 FYNNEI. V was pared by 4 bases and J by 3 bases, with 13 bases between. CDR3 size: 15 residues. Based on the CDR3 plus reference TRBV2 and TRBJ1-5, the full variable domain is EPEVTQTPSHQVTQMGQEVILRCVPISNHLYFYWYRQILGQKVEFLVSFYNNEISEKSEIFDDQFSVERPDGSNFTLKIRSTKLEDSAMYFCASSATGFVNQPQHFGDGTRLSIL.

The rearrangement links TRBV5-1 to TRBJ2-6; D not certain. The V gene lost 1 base and the J gene lost 4 bases, with 6 bases spanning the gap. The CDR3 is made up of 14 amino acids. The germline V gene encodes CDR1 SGHRS and CDR2 YFSETQ. In DNA, the CDR3 is TGCGCCAGCAGCTTGTACGGGGGGGCCAACGTCCTGACTTTC. It encodes CASSLYGGANVLTF.

This chain links TRBV5-5 with TRBJ1-2; D might be TRBD1 (5 bases). The CDR3 has 16 residues. The V and J ends lost 2 bases and 7 bases respectively, with 21 bases between them. The germline V gene has CDR1 SGHKS and CDR2 YYEKEE (reference sequence). CDR3 amino acids: CASSLGDGPRRSGYTF. In nucleotides, the CDR3 is TGTGCCAGCAGCTTAGGGGACGGGCCCCGCCGTAGTGGCTACACCTTC.

This sequence joins TRBV30 and TRBJ1-2; D unclear. This CDR3 spans 15 amino acids. Germline V gene data show CDR1 as GTSNPN and CDR2 as SVGIG (reference sequence). Trimming left V 2 bases short and J 0 bases short, with 13 bases between. CDR3 amino acids: CAWSSWAGANYGYTF. For the CDR3, the DNA is TGTGCCTGGAGTTCTTGGGCGGGCGCTAACTATGGCTACACCTTC.

The gene calls are TRBV28 and TRBJ2-7, with 10 bases aligning to TRBD2. CDR3 length: 17 amino acids. CDR1 is MDHEN and CDR2 is SYDVKM in the germline V gene. J was trimmed by 2 bases and V by 2 bases; bases with no gene match: 9. The CDR3 DNA reads as TGTGCCAGCAGTTTAACTAGGACTAGCGGTTTCCCCTACGAGCAGTACTTC. Protein sequence: CASSLTRTSGFPYEQYF.

The genes are TRBV4-1 and TRBJ2-7; no reliable D call. CDR1 is MGHRA, CDR2 YSYEKL, per germline. This CDR3 contains 14 residues. The V end was cut by 0 bases, the J end by 3 bases, with 9 bases between. The chain's CDR3 is CASSQDLGFYEQYF. The DNA for the CDR3 is TGCGCCAGCAGCCAAGATCTAGGTTTCTACGAGCAGTACTTC.

CDR3 sequence (DNA): TGTGCCAGCAGCTGGGGTTGGGGGTCGACTGAAGCTTTCTTT. It translates to CASSWGWGSTEAFF. The chain combines TRBV5-6 with TRBJ1-1, with D tentatively TRBD1 (5 bases). The germline CDR1 and CDR2 sequences are SGHDT and YYEEEE. CDR3 length: 14 residues. Trimming pared 3 bases from V and 5 bases from J, leaving 14 bases between.

The chain uses TRBV6-1 and TRBJ1-1; TRBD1 aligns across 7 bases. This CDR3 comprises 14 residues. Germline-derived CDR1 and CDR2 are MNHNS and SASEGT. Unmatched junction bases numbered 2, after V lost 4 bases and J lost 0 bases. CDR3 DNA: TGTGCCAGCAGTGGACAGGGAATGAACACTGAAGCTTTCTTT. This sequence encodes CASSGQGMNTEAFF.

The chain combines TRBV2 with TRBJ2-1; 8 bases align to TRBD2. Germline CDR1 reads SNHLY; CDR2 reads FYNNEI. V shed 6 bases, J shed 6 bases, and the junction held 10 bases outside the gene matches. The CDR3 contains 15 residues. CDR3 bases: TGTGCCAGCAGCCTATCCGGGACTAGGGCCAATGAGCAGTTCTTC. Protein product: CASSLSGTRANEQFF.

This chain's CDR3 is CASSRGVVTNEKLFF. Here the CDR3 DNA reads TGTGCCAGTAGTAGAGGGGTGGTGACTAATGAAAAACTGTTTTTT. The chain combines TRBV19 with TRBJ1-4; a possible D gene is TRBD1 (5 bases). V dropped 4 bases and J dropped 2 bases, with 11 bases sitting between them. The CDR3 spans 15 residues. Germline V gene sequence: CDR1 LNHDA, CDR2 SQIVND (reference sequence).

V usage is TRBV7-6 and J usage is TRBJ2-7, with TRBD2 matching 8 bases. This CDR3 has 15 amino acids. The germline V gene has CDR1 SGHVS and CDR2 FNYEAQ. V shed 1 base, J shed 3 bases, and the junction held 5 bases outside the gene matches. CDR3 amino acids: CASSLEPGGGYEQYF. The CDR3 DNA sequence: TGTGCCAGCAGCTTAGAGCCGGGAGGGGGCTACGAGCAGTACTTC. Filled out from reference TRBV7-6 and TRBJ2-7, the complete variable domain reads GAGVSQSPRYKVTKRGQDVALRCDPISGHVSLYWYRQALGQGPEFLTYFNYEAQQDKSGLPNDRFSAERPEGSISTLTIQRTEQRDSAMYRCASSLEPGGGYEQYFGPGTRLTVT.

The chain uses TRBV4-1 and TRBJ2-3; 10 bases agree with TRBD2. The CDR3 has 14 amino acids. The V gene end was trimmed by 4 bases and the J gene end by 4 bases; junction bases not matched to a gene: 2. Per germline, CDR1 MGHRA and CDR2 YSYEKL. The CDR3 region has the DNA TGCGCCAGCAGCCGCGGACTAGCGGCAGATACGCAGTATTTT. Its protein is CASSRGLAADTQYF.

This clone is termed medium-sized. J is TRBJ2-7 and V is TRBV9; no definite D call. Trimming removed 3 bases from V and 1 base from J, with 11 bases in between. CDR1 and CDR2 (germline): SGDLS, YYNGEE. The CDR3 length is 14 residues. CDR3 DNA sequence: TGTGCCAGCAGCGGAGAGGACGCATCCTACGAGCAGTACTTC. Amino acids: CASSGEDASYEQYF.

This clone was detected once. This chain uses TRBV29-1 with TRBJ2-1; 7 nucleotides agree with TRBD1. J lost 5 bases, V lost 4 bases, and 2 bases had no gene match. The CDR3 contains 12 residues. Germline lookup yields CDR1 SQVTM and CDR2 ANQGSEA. CDR3 nucleotides: TGCAGCGTTGGGGACAGTAACAATGAGCAGTTCTTC. Amino acid sequence: CSVGDSNNEQFF.

The chain is built from TRBV6-1 and TRBJ2-3; D may be TRBD1 (5 bases). Germline CDR1 reads MNHNS; CDR2 reads SASEGT. V lost 8 bases, J lost 1 base, and 7 bases lay in between. The CDR3 runs to 12 residues. The chain's CDR3 is CASARGTDTQYF. The CDR3 DNA sequence: TGTGCCAGCGCCAGGGGCACAGATACGCAGTATTTT.

The chain recombines TRBV5-4 with TRBJ2-3; TRBD2 might be the D (6 bases). Germline loops: CDR1 SGHNT, CDR2 YYREEE (reference sequence). CDR3 size: 12 residues. With 3 bases removed from V and 7 bases from J, the gap between germline ends came to 9 bases. CDR3 amino acids: CASSSAGHTQYF. DNA for the CDR3: TGTGCCAGCAGCTCGGCGGGGCATACGCAGTATTTT.

The gene calls are TRBV6-1 and TRBJ2-1; TRBD2 matches at 10 bases. Germline trimming cut 6 bases from V and 7 bases from J; bases unmatched to any gene: 6. The CDR3 contains 14 residues. Germline assignment: CDR1 MNHNS and CDR2 SASEGT. The CDR3 DNA reads TGTGCCAGCAGCCGACTAGCGGGTAGGAATGAGCAGTTCTTC. It is translated as CASSRLAGRNEQFF.

The J gene is TRBJ2-1, the V gene TRBV9, with D maybe TRBD2 (6 bases). The CDR3 runs to 14 residues. Germline V gene sequence: CDR1 SGDLS, CDR2 YYNGEE. With 5 bases removed from V and 5 bases from J, the gap between germline ends came to 14 bases. This CDR3 is CASSFPGVNNEQFF. The DNA for the CDR3 is TGTGCCAGCAGTTTCCCGGGGGTCAACAATGAGCAGTTCTTC. The whole variable domain, remainder taken from reference TRBV9 and TRBJ2-1, is DSGVTQTPKHLITATGQRVTLRCSPRSGDLSVYWYQQSLDQGLQFLIQYYNGEERAKGNILERFSAQQFPDLHSELNLSSLELGDSALYFCASSFPGVNNEQFFGPGTRLTVL.

The genes are TRBV13 and TRBJ2-1, with D tentatively TRBD2 (6 bases). This CDR3 has 14 amino acids. V was trimmed by 3 bases and J by 2 bases, leaving 8 bases between them. Germline lookup yields CDR1 PRHDT and CDR2 FYEKMQ (reference sequence). This CDR3 reads CASSLGGAYNEQFF. The CDR3 region has the DNA TGTGCCAGCAGCTTGGGCGGGGCCTACAATGAGCAGTTCTTC.

This chain links TRBV6-1 with TRBJ2-7; D remains ambiguous. Germline V gene data show CDR1 as MNHNS and CDR2 as SASEGT. The CDR3 contains 13 residues. V was shortened by 1 base and J by 3 bases, with 7 bases between the two germline ends. The CDR3 reads CASSEDRFYEQYF. DNA for the CDR3: TGTGCCAGCAGTGAAGATCGGTTCTACGAGCAGTACTTC.

The chain is built from TRBV5-8 and TRBJ1-3, with TRBD1 as a possible D gene (6 bases). Deletions cut 9 bases from V and 0 bases from J, with 10 bases between. This CDR3 contains 13 residues. Germline assignment: CDR1 SGHTS and CDR2 YDEGEE. The CDR3 sequence is CAIPDSSGNTIYF. The CDR3 DNA reads as TGTGCCATACCGGACAGCTCTGGAAACACCATATATTTT.